Following are 32 T cell receptor beta chains from one sample sequenced in a study of beta chain features in type 1 diabetes. Sequencing targeted expressed TCRB transcripts, as all isolated RNA had been reverse transcribed. This table comes from immunoSEQ multiplex PCR, and its TCRdb copy is limited to in-frame clones, with some not included. Of under 450,000 clones in the sample, less than 15% were seen once. The sample consisted of naive CD4+ T cells from blood. These TCRs come from a woman in her late teens or twenties in good health.

V gene TRBV7-9 combines with J gene TRBJ2-1; 9 bases are a match to TRBD2. The CDR3 has 13 residues. CDR1 SEHNR and CDR2 FQNEAQ come from the germline V gene (reference sequence). J lost 7 bases, V lost 4 bases, and 2 bases had no gene match. The CDR3 nucleotides are TGTGCCAGCAGCTATACTAGCGGGAATGAGCAGTTCTTC. Its translation: CASSYTSGNEQFF.

The chain employs TRBV2 and TRBJ2-7; the match to TRBD2 covers 7 bases. Germline lookup yields CDR1 SNHLY and CDR2 FYNNEI. The length of the CDR3 is 14 residues. V lost 7 bases and J lost 0; bases outside the gene matches: 6. The CDR3 here is CASKSGASSYEQYF. The CDR3 DNA is TGTGCCAGCAAAAGCGGGGCCAGCTCCTACGAGCAGTACTTC.

This clone was counted between two and nine times. The chain is built from TRBV28 and TRBJ1-1; no firm D call. Trimming cost V 3 bases and J 8 bases, with 10 bases left between them. This CDR3 has 12 amino acids. Germline V lookup: CDR1 MDHEN, CDR2 SYDVKM. This CDR3 is CASSFGVLEAFF. For the CDR3, the DNA is TGTGCCAGCAGTTTCGGGGTCCTCGAAGCTTTCTTT.

The chain employs TRBV7-2 and TRBJ2-3, with TRBD2 as a possible D gene (5 bases). Trimming shortened V by 1 base and J by 1 base, and 12 bases separated the two germline ends. This CDR3 region has 16 residues. Per the germline V gene, CDR1 is SGHTA and CDR2 is FQGNSA. CDR3: CASSLVSVGGTDTQYF. The CDR3 DNA reads TGTGCCAGCAGCTTAGTTTCGGTGGGAGGCACAGATACGCAGTATTTT. Full variable domain (rest looked up from reference TRBV7-2 and TRBJ2-3): GAGVSQSPSNKVTEKGKDVELRCDPISGHTALYWYRQSLGQGLEFLIYFQGNSAPDKSGLPSDRFSAERTGGSVSTLTIQRTQQEDSAVYLCASSLVSVGGTDTQYFGPGTRLTVL.

The chain couples TRBV4-2 to TRBJ2-7; the match to TRBD2 covers 7 bases. CDR3 length: 14 amino acids. Losses at the gene ends were 4 bases for V and 3 bases for J; bases not matched to a gene: 6. Germline lookup yields CDR1 LGHNA and CDR2 YNFKEQ. For the CDR3, the DNA is TGTGCCAGCAGCCCCCCAGGACTAGGCTACGAGCAGTACTTC. It is translated as CASSPPGLGYEQYF.

This clone was picked up a small number of times. The chain links TRBV4-3 to TRBJ1-3, with D unclear. Germline assignment: CDR1 LGHNA and CDR2 YSLEER. The CDR3 totals 13 residues. V was trimmed by 1 base and J by 8 bases, leaving 9 bases between them. The CDR3 DNA follows: TGCGCCAGCAGCCAAGCCCCGGAGGACACCATATATTTT. It encodes CASSQAPEDTIYF.

This clone was counted a few times. The chain couples TRBV30 to TRBJ1-5, with D hard to call. CDR1 and CDR2 from the germline V gene are GTSNPN and SVGIG (reference sequence). The CDR3 is 14 amino acids. V lost 0 bases to trimming and J lost 5 bases, with 11 bases between them. CDR3 DNA: TGTGCCTGGAGTGTGTCCGGGTTGGATCAGCCCCAGCATTTT. Translation gives CAWSVSGLDQPQHF.

The chain is built from TRBV20-1 and TRBJ2-4; maybe TRBD1 (5 bases). V dropped 6 bases and J dropped 7 bases, with 10 bases sitting between them. Germline values: CDR1 DFQATT, CDR2 SNEGSKA (reference sequence). The CDR3 sequence is 11 residues long. The CDR3 spells CSAVQENIQYF. The DNA for the CDR3 is TGCAGTGCAGTACAGGAGAACATTCAGTACTTC.

This clone was counted only a few times. CDR3 sequence: CASSPADRGLRKPQHF. The CDR3 nucleotides read TGTGCCAGTAGTCCTGCTGACAGGGGCCTTAGAAAGCCCCAGCATTTT. The chain combines TRBV19 with TRBJ1-5; the match to TRBD1 covers 8 bases. This CDR3 has 16 residues. The germline V gene has CDR1 LNHDA and CDR2 SQIVND (reference sequence). J gave up 8 bases and V 5 bases, and 14 bases lay outside the gene matches.

Of note for this clone: Other DNA sequences in this sample translate to the same CDR3. The chain employs TRBV30 and TRBJ1-1, with no clear D. CDR1 is GTSNPN, CDR2 SVGIG, per germline (reference sequence). Trimming removed 2 bases from V and 5 bases from J, with 12 bases in between. CDR3 length equals 13 residues. The DNA for the CDR3 is TGTGCCTGGAGTTGGGCAGGTAGTACTGAAGCTTTCTTT. Translation gives CAWSWAGSTEAFF.

This clone was detected only a few times. This rearrangement joins TRBV28 to TRBJ2-5; no clear D gene. Per the germline V gene, CDR1 is MDHEN and CDR2 is SYDVKM. V was cut by 3 bases and J by 1 base, with 6 bases left in between. This CDR3 has 13 amino acids. CDR3 sequence (DNA): TGTGCCAGCAGTTTGGGCAGCCAAGAGACCCAGTACTTC. Amino acid sequence: CASSLGSQETQYF.

This clone occurred a few times. The chain is built from TRBV2 and TRBJ2-3; 12 bases map to TRBD2. Trimming cost V 6 bases and J 4 bases; bases outside gene matches: 5. The CDR3 has 15 amino acids. Per germline, CDR1 SNHLY and CDR2 FYNNEI. The CDR3: CASSQGLAGADTQYF. The CDR3 nucleotides read TGTGCCAGCAGCCAGGGACTAGCGGGCGCAGATACGCAGTATTTT.

This clone was seen a few times. The gene calls are TRBV30 and TRBJ1-4, with 7 bases aligning to TRBD1. With V trimmed by 2 bases and J by 5 bases, 8 bases remained unmatched. Germline CDR1 reads GTSNPN; CDR2 reads SVGIG (reference sequence). The CDR3 covers 15 residues. The DNA of the CDR3 is TGTGCCTGGAGTCAAAATACAGGGGTGAATGAAAAACTGTTTTTT. Translated: CAWSQNTGVNEKLFF.

This clone was seen a few times. The chain uses TRBV28 and TRBJ1-5; D perhaps matches TRBD1 (6 bases). The V end lost 8 bases, the J end lost 15 bases, and 17 bases lay between the germline ends. Germline values: CDR1 MDHEN, CDR2 SYDVKM. This CDR3 is 11 amino acids long. The CDR3 is CASSLLGRGHF. CDR3 nucleotide sequence: TGTGCCAGCTCGTTGTTGGGCAGGGGGCATTTT.

This clone has a handful of counts. This chain uses TRBV25-1 with TRBJ1-1; the D is unclear. The V end lost 4 bases, the J end lost 5 bases, and 17 bases lay between the germline ends. Germline-derived CDR1 and CDR2 are MGHDK and SYGVNS. The CDR3 is made up of 15 amino acids. The CDR3 sequence is CASSGIFGVGTEAFF. The CDR3 nucleotides are TGTGCCAGCAGTGGGATCTTCGGGGTTGGTACTGAAGCTTTCTTT.

This chain joins TRBV27 and TRBJ1-5; D might be TRBD1 (5 bases). Germline V gives CDR1 MNHEY, CDR2 SMNVEV (reference sequence). CDR3 length: 13 residues. The V gene lost 3 bases and the J gene lost 7 bases, with 10 bases spanning the gap. For the CDR3, the DNA is TGTGCCAGCAGTTTCTCCCGGGGGCAGCCCCAGCATTTT. This translates into CASSFSRGQPQHF.

The chain recombines TRBV27 with TRBJ2-1, with no clear D. CDR3 size: 16 residues. V lost 3 bases and J 0 bases, leaving 12 bases between the germline ends. Germline V lookup: CDR1 MNHEY, CDR2 SMNVEV (reference sequence). The CDR3 bases are TGTGCCAGCAGTTTTAGAGCGAAAAGCTCCTACAATGAGCAGTTCTTC. Residues: CASSFRAKSSYNEQFF.

This clone is a singleton in its sample. The chain employs TRBV18 and TRBJ2-7, with 7 bases fitting TRBD1. V gave up 5 bases and J gave up 0 bases; unmatched junction bases: 7. The length of the CDR3 is 15 residues. Germline lookup yields CDR1 KGHSH and CDR2 LQKENI. CDR3 DNA: TGTGCCAGCTCAACGACAGGGTCAAGCTCCTACGAGCAGTACTTC. It translates to CASSTTGSSSYEQYF. Drawing the rest from reference TRBV18 and TRBJ2-7, the complete variable domain is NAGVMQNPRHLVRRRGQEARLRCSPMKGHSHVYWYRQLPEEGLKFMVYLQKENIIDESGMPKERFSAEFPKEGPSILRIQQVVRGDSAAYFCASSTTGSSSYEQYFGPGTRLTVT.

In this sample, this clone turned up a few times. V is TRBV4-1 and J is TRBJ2-2, with D possibly matching TRBD2 (5 bases). Looked up from germline, CDR1 is MGHRA and CDR2 is YSYEKL. There are 18 residues in the CDR3. V lost 5 bases to trimming and J lost 0 bases, with 19 bases between them. Here the CDR3 reads CASSKVVPGSSNTGELFF. CDR3 coding DNA: TGCGCCAGCAGCAAAGTTGTACCGGGATCTTCGAACACCGGGGAGCTGTTTTTT.

This clone was picked up a small number of times. The chain is built from TRBV5-1 and TRBJ2-2; 9 bases fit TRBD1. The CDR3 runs 17 residues. The germline CDR1 and CDR2 sequences are SGHRS and YFSETQ. Trimming at V came to 4 bases and at J to 5 bases, leaving 12 bases not matched to a gene. The CDR3 is CASSHGTGRERTGELFF. CDR3 DNA: TGCGCCAGCAGCCACGGGACAGGGCGGGAGAGGACCGGGGAGCTGTTTTTT.

This clone was counted between two and nine times. The chain combines TRBV9 with TRBJ2-6; D is undetermined. The CDR3 extends over 16 amino acids. Germline CDR1 and CDR2: SGDLS and YYNGEE. With 0 bases removed from V and 1 base from J, the gap between germline ends came to 8 bases. The chain's CDR3 is CASSVEAGSGANVLTF. CDR3 DNA sequence: TGTGCCAGCAGCGTAGAAGCAGGTTCTGGGGCCAACGTCCTGACTTTC.

V usage is TRBV6-5 and J usage is TRBJ2-1, with 12 nucleotides matching TRBD2. V lost 8 bases to trimming and J lost 10 bases; unmatched junction nucleotides: 9. The CDR3 sequence is 14 residues long. Germline loops: CDR1 MNHEY, CDR2 SVGAGI. The DNA of the CDR3 is TGTGCCAGCCACGCTAGCGGGAGGGCAGGCGAGCAGTTCTTC. Its translation is CASHASGRAGEQFF.

The table lists this clone with a few counts. This chain links TRBV19 with TRBJ2-7; 12 positions agree with TRBD1. CDR3 length: 17 amino acids. Losses at the gene ends were 5 bases for V and 0 bases for J; bases not matched to a gene: 8. CDR1 and CDR2 from the germline V gene are LNHDA and SQIVND (reference sequence). CDR3 sequence (DNA): TGTGCCAGTAGTCTCCGGGACAGGGGGCTGAGCTCCTACGAGCAGTACTTC. This codes for CASSLRDRGLSSYEQYF. Combining the CDR3 with reference TRBV19 and TRBJ2-7 gives the whole variable domain DGGITQSPKYLFRKEGQNVTLSCEQNLNHDAMYWYRQDPGQGLRLIYYSQIVNDFQKGDIAEGYSVSREKKESFPLTVTSAQKNPTAFYLCASSLRDRGLSSYEQYFGPGTRLTVT.

The chain carries TRBV5-1 and TRBJ2-1; D is uncertain. V was pared by 2 bases and J by 9 bases, with 12 bases between. This CDR3 has 13 amino acids. CDR1 SGHRS and CDR2 YFSETQ come from the germline V gene. CDR3 loop: CASSLQTPLEQFF. CDR3 DNA: TGCGCCAGCAGCTTACAGACACCTCTTGAGCAGTTCTTC. Based on the CDR3 plus reference TRBV5-1 and TRBJ2-1, the full variable domain is KAGVTQTPRYLIKTRGQQVTLSCSPISGHRSVSWYQQTPGQGLQFLFEYFSETQRNKGNFPGRFSGRQFSNSRSEMNVSTLELGDSALYLCASSLQTPLEQFFGPGTRLTVL.

The V call is TRBV5-1, the J call TRBJ2-7; tentatively, D is TRBD2 (6 bases). Trimming stripped 4 bases from V and 2 bases from J, with 16 bases between. Germline CDR1 reads SGHRS; CDR2 reads YFSETQ. The CDR3 runs to 15 residues. The CDR3 nucleotides read TGCGCCAGCAGCCGCGGGACGGAGGCGACCTACGAGCAGTACTTC. It specifies CASSRGTEATYEQYF. The entire variable domain, with the rest obtained from reference TRBV5-1 and TRBJ2-7, is as follows: KAGVTQTPRYLIKTRGQQVTLSCSPISGHRSVSWYQQTPGQGLQFLFEYFSETQRNKGNFPGRFSGRQFSNSRSEMNVSTLELGDSALYLCASSRGTEATYEQYFGPGTRLTVT.

The chain carries TRBV9 and TRBJ2-3; weak D call: TRBD1 (7 bases). Germline CDR1 is SGDLS and CDR2 is YYNGEE. The CDR3 totals 15 residues. Trimming left V 0 bases short and J 6 bases short, with 14 bases between. CDR3 nucleotide sequence: TGTGCCAGCAGCGTAGGCCCAGGGGGAGGCGATACGCAGTATTTT. Amino acids: CASSVGPGGGDTQYF.

The chain employs TRBV7-9 and TRBJ2-1, with 11 bases fitting TRBD2. This CDR3 region has 15 residues. Germline CDR1 reads SEHNR; CDR2 reads FQNEAQ (reference sequence). V shed 5 bases, J shed 5 bases, and the junction held 5 bases outside the gene matches. Written as DNA, the CDR3 is TGTGCCAGCAGCCCCCATAGCGGGGGGGACAATGAGCAGTTCTTC. As protein: CASSPHSGGDNEQFF.

Here the CDR3 DNA reads TGTGCCAGCAGCGAACGACGGGGGAGCTCCTACAATGAGCAGTTCTTC. Amino acid sequence: CASSERRGSSYNEQFF. V usage is TRBV14 and J usage is TRBJ2-1; a weak D match, TRBD2 (6 bases). CDR1 is SGHDN, CDR2 FVKESK, per germline. V was trimmed by 5 bases and J by 0 bases, leaving 14 bases between them. CDR3 size: 16 residues.

There are a few counts of this clone. In nucleotides, the CDR3 is TGCGCCAGCAATATACCGGGACTGACCACTGAAGCTTTCTTT. Translation: CASNIPGLTTEAFF. The genes are TRBV5-1 and TRBJ1-1; a possible D gene is TRBD1 (5 bases). V lost 6 bases and J lost 4, with 16 bases in between. The CDR3 loop spans 14 amino acids. Looked up from germline, CDR1 is SGHRS and CDR2 is YFSETQ.

V is TRBV9 and J is TRBJ2-1, with 7 nucleotides matching TRBD2. The germline CDR1 and CDR2 sequences are SGDLS and YYNGEE. Trimming took 0 bases from V and 4 from J; bases not matched to a gene: 7. CDR3 length: 16 amino acids. DNA of the CDR3: TGTGCCAGCAGCGTAGAGACTAGCCAATTTTACAATGAGCAGTTCTTC. Encoded protein: CASSVETSQFYNEQFF.

This chain uses TRBV29-1 with TRBJ2-2; D is undetermined. Trimming cost V 2 bases and J 6 bases, with 10 bases left between them. CDR3 length: 13 amino acids. Per germline, CDR1 SQVTM and CDR2 ANQGSEA. The CDR3 nucleotides read TGCAGCGTTGAAATAGCATTCCCCGGGGAGCTGTTTTTT. It specifies CSVEIAFPGELFF.

This clone was observed a handful of times. The chain links TRBV2 to TRBJ2-7; perhaps TRBD2 as D (5 bases). This CDR3 has 14 residues. The V end lost 2 bases, the J end lost 6 bases, and 14 bases lay between the germline ends. Looked up from germline, CDR1 is SNHLY and CDR2 is FYNNEI. For the CDR3, the DNA is TGTGCCAGCAGTGAACGGCTAGCCTCCCCCGAGCAGTACTTC. Encoded protein: CASSERLASPEQYF. The full variable domain, in which reference TRBV2 and TRBJ2-7 provide the parts outside the CDR3, is EPEVTQTPSHQVTQMGQEVILRCVPISNHLYFYWYRQILGQKVEFLVSFYNNEISEKSEIFDDQFSVERPDGSNFTLKIRSTKLEDSAMYFCASSERLASPEQYFGPGTRLTVT.